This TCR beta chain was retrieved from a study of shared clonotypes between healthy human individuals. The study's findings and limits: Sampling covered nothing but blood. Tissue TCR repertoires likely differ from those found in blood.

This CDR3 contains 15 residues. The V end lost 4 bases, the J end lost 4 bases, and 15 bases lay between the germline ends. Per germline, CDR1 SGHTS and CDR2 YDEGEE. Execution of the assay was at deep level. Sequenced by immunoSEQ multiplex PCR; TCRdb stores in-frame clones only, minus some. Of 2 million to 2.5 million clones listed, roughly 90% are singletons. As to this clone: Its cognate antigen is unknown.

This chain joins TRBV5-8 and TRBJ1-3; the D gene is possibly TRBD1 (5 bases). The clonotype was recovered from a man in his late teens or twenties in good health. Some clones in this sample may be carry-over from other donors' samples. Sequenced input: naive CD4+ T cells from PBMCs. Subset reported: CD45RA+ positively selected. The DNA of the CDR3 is TGTGCCAGCAGCGGGGCCCGGGTAGGAGGAAACACCATATATTTT. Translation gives CASSGARVGGNTIYF.